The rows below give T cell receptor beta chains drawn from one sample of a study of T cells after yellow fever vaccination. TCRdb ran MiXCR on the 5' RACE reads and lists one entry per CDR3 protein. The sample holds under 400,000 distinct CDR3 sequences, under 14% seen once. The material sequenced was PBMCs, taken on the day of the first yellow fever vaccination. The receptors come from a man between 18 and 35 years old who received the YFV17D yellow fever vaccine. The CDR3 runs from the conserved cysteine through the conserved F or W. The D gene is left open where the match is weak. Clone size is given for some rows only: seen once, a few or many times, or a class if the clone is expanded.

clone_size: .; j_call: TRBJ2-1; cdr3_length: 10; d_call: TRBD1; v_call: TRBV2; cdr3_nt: TGTGCCAGCAGCTGGGACAGGGCCTTCTTC; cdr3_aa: CASSWDRAFF
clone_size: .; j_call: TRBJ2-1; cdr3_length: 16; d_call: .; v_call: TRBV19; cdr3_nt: TGTGCCAGTAGTTTCCCAGGACCGGTAGTCCTTAATGAGCAGTTCTTC; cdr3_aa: CASSFPGPVVLNEQFF
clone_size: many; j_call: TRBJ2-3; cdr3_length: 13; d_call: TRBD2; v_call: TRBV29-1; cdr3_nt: TGCAATTCGGTAGCGGGGAAGGTCGTAACGCAGTATTTT; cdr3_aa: CNSVAGKVVTQYF
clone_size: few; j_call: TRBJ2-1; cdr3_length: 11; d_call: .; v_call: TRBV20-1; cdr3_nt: TGCAGTGCTCCTGACCAATATGAGCAGTTCTTC; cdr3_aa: CSAPDQYEQFF
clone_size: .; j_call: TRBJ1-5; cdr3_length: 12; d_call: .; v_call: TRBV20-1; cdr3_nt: TGCAGTGCTATAGGAGGGGGGCAGCCCCAGCATTTT; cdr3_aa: CSAIGGGQPQHF
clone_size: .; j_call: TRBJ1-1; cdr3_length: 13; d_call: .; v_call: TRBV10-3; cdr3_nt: TGTGCCATCAGTGAGTCGGGGGACACTGAAGCTTTCTTT; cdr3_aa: CAISESGDTEAFF
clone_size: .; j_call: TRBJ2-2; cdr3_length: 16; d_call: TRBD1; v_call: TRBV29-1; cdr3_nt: TGCAGCGTCGCGGACAGGGGGGGCACGAGCACCGGGGAGCTGTTTTTT; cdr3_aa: CSVADRGGTSTGELFF
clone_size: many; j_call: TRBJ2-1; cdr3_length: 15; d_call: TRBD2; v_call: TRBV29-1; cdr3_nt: TGCAGCGCGGGCCGCGGGGGGGCTTACGACAATGAGCAGTTCTTC; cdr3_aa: CSAGRGGAYDNEQFF
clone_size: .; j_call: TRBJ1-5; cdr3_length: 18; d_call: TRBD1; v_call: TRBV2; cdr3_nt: TGTGCCAGCGGAAACCCCCGGGACAGGACATATAGCAATCAGCCCCAGCATTTT; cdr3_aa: CASGNPRDRTYSNQPQHF
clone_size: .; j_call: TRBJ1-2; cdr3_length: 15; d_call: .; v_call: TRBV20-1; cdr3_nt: TGCAGTGCTAGAGATGGTGGCAGCCCTAACTATGGCTACACCTTC; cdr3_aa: CSARDGGSPNYGYTF
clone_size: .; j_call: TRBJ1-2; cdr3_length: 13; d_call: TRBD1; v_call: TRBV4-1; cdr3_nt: TGCGCCAGCAGCCCAGGGGGCGGGAATGGCTACACCTTC; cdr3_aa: CASSPGGGNGYTF
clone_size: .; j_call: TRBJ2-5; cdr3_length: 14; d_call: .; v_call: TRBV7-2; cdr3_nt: TGTGCCAGCAATCAACCAGGGGCGACAGAGACCCAGTACTTC; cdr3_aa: CASNQPGATETQYF
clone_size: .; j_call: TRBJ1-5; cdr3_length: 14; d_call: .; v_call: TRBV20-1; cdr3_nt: TGCAGTGCCCGGGATTTCTACTCGGATCAGCCCCAGCATTTT; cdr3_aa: CSARDFYSDQPQHF
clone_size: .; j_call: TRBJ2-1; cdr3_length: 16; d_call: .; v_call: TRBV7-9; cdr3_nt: TGTGCCAGCAGCTCACAGGGAAACGAGATTTCGGGTGAGCAGTTCTTC; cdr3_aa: CASSSQGNEISGEQFF
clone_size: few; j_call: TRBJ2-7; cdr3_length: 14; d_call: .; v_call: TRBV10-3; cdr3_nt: TGTGCCATCAGTAAGACCGGACCTCCCTACGAGCAGTACTTC; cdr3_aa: CAISKTGPPYEQYF
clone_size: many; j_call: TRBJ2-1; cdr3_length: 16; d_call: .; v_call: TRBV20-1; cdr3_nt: TGCAGTGCTAGAGATGGGTCGGCAAGCTCCTACAATGAGCAGTTCTTC; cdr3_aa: CSARDGSASSYNEQFF
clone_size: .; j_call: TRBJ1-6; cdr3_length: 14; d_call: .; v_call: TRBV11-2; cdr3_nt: TGTGCCAGCAGCTTAGAGTGGGGCGAGTCACCCCTCCACTTT; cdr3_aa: CASSLEWGESPLHF
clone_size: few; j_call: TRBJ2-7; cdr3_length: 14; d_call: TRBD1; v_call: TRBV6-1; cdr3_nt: TGTGCCAGCAGACTAGACAGGGGCGCCTACGAGCAGTACTTC; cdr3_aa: CASRLDRGAYEQYF
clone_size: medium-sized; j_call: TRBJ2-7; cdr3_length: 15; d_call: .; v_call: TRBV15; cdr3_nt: TGTGCCACCAGCAGGGACTCCCTGACCTCCTACGAGCAGTACTTC; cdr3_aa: CATSRDSLTSYEQYF
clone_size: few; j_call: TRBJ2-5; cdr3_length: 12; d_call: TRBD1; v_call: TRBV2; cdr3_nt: TGTGCCAGCGGACAGGGACAAGAGACCCAGTACTTC; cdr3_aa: CASGQGQETQYF
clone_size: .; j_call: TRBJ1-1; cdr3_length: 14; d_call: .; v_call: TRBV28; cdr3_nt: TGTGCCAGCAGTTGGGACGTACGGGACACTGAAGCTTTCTTT; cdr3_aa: CASSWDVRDTEAFF
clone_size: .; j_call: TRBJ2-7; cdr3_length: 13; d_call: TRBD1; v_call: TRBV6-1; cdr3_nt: TGTGCCAGCAGAGAAGACAGGGGAAATGAGCAGTACTTC; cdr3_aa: CASREDRGNEQYF
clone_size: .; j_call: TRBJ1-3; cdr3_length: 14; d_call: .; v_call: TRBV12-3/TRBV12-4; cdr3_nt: TGTGCCAGCAACCGACCGCTCTCTGGAAACACCATATATTTT; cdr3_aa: CASNRPLSGNTIYF
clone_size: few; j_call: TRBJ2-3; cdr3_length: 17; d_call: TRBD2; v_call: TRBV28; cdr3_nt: TGTGCCAGCAGTTTTTTAGGCCGCAGCGGGGTCCCAGATACGCAGTATTTT; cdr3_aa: CASSFLGRSGVPDTQYF
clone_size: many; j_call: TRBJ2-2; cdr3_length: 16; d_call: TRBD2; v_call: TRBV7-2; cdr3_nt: TGTGCCAGCAGCCCCTCTAGCGGGGGGGACACCGGGGAGCTGTTTTTT; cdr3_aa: CASSPSSGGDTGELFF
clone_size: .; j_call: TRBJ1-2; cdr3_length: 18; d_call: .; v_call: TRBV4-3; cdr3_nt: TGCGCCAGCAGCCAAGAGGGGGGGAAGGGTTTAAATAACTATGGCTACACCTTC; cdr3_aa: CASSQEGGKGLNNYGYTF
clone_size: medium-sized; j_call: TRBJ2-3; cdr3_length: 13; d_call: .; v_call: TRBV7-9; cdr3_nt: TGTGCCAGCAGCCTAGAGTGGGCAGATACGCAGTATTTT; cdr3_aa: CASSLEWADTQYF
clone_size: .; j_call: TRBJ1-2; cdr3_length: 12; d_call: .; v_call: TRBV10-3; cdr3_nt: TGTGCCATCAGTGGGGAAGGGAATGGCTACACCTTC; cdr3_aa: CAISGEGNGYTF
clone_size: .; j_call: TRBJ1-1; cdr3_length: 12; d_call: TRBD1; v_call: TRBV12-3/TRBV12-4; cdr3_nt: TGTGCCAGCAGTTTCCCCAGGGGGCGATCTTTCTTT; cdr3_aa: CASSFPRGRSFF
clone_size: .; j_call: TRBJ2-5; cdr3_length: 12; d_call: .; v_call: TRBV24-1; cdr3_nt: TGTGCCCCCGAGAGGGGGGAAGAGACCCAGTACTTC; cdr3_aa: CAPERGEETQYF
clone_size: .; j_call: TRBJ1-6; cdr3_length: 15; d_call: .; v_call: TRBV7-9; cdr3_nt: TGTGCCAGCAGCCCCCAGGGAGCCGGGGCTTCACCCCTCCACTTT; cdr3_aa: CASSPQGAGASPLHF